The clone carrying this T cell receptor beta chain was detected once. Antigen unknown. Germline V lookup: CDR1 SGHKS, CDR2 YYEKEE (reference sequence). This CDR3 has 17 amino acids. V was trimmed by 4 bases and J by 4 bases, leaving 21 bases between them. This specimen belongs to a study of T cell responses to AZD1222 COVID-19 vaccine. Study outcomes and limitations: Only 5 or 6 AZD1222 recipients tested seropositive at baseline. In all cases, repertoires were sampled only after the peak T cell response.

Libraries were prepared by immunoSEQ multiplex PCR; TCRdb keeps only in-frame clonotypes and omits some of them. Among 150,000 to 200,000 clones listed, around 94% were seen once. The receptor's source is an adult who received the AZD1222 COVID-19 vaccine. Sequences were derived from peripheral blood, sampled 28 days after the second AZD1222 dose. The chain recombines TRBV5-5 with TRBJ1-5; TRBD1 is a possible D gene (5 bases). CDR3 in DNA: TGTGCCAGCAGCCCGGCAGGTGGTCAGGGCCTTAATCAGCCCCAGCATTTT. Translating it yields CASSPAGGQGLNQPQHF.